This T cell receptor beta chain was documented in a study of breast tumors, draining lymph nodes, adjacent tissues. The CDR3 has 16 amino acids. CDR1 is KGHDR, CDR2 SFDVKD, per germline. Axillary draining lymph nodes of breast cancer patients supplied the node samples. This clonotype showed up just once. A read error may account for a junction end that differs from germline. Each CDR3 protein is one row after TCRdb ran MiXCR on the multiplex PCR reads. The sample holds 150,000 or so distinct CDR3 sequences; about 30% are singletons and the top ten take approximately 3.9%. This clonotype originated in a female donor with breast cancer. Some clones in this sample may be carry-over from other donors' samples. The chain links TRBV24-1 to TRBJ2-6, with a tentative D call TRBD1 (5 bases). The sample consisted of axillary lymph node tissue. The CDR3 DNA sequence: TGTGTCACCAGTGATGCCTCAGGGAACGGGGCCAACGTCCTGACTTTC. Its translation: CVTSDASGNGANVLTF.